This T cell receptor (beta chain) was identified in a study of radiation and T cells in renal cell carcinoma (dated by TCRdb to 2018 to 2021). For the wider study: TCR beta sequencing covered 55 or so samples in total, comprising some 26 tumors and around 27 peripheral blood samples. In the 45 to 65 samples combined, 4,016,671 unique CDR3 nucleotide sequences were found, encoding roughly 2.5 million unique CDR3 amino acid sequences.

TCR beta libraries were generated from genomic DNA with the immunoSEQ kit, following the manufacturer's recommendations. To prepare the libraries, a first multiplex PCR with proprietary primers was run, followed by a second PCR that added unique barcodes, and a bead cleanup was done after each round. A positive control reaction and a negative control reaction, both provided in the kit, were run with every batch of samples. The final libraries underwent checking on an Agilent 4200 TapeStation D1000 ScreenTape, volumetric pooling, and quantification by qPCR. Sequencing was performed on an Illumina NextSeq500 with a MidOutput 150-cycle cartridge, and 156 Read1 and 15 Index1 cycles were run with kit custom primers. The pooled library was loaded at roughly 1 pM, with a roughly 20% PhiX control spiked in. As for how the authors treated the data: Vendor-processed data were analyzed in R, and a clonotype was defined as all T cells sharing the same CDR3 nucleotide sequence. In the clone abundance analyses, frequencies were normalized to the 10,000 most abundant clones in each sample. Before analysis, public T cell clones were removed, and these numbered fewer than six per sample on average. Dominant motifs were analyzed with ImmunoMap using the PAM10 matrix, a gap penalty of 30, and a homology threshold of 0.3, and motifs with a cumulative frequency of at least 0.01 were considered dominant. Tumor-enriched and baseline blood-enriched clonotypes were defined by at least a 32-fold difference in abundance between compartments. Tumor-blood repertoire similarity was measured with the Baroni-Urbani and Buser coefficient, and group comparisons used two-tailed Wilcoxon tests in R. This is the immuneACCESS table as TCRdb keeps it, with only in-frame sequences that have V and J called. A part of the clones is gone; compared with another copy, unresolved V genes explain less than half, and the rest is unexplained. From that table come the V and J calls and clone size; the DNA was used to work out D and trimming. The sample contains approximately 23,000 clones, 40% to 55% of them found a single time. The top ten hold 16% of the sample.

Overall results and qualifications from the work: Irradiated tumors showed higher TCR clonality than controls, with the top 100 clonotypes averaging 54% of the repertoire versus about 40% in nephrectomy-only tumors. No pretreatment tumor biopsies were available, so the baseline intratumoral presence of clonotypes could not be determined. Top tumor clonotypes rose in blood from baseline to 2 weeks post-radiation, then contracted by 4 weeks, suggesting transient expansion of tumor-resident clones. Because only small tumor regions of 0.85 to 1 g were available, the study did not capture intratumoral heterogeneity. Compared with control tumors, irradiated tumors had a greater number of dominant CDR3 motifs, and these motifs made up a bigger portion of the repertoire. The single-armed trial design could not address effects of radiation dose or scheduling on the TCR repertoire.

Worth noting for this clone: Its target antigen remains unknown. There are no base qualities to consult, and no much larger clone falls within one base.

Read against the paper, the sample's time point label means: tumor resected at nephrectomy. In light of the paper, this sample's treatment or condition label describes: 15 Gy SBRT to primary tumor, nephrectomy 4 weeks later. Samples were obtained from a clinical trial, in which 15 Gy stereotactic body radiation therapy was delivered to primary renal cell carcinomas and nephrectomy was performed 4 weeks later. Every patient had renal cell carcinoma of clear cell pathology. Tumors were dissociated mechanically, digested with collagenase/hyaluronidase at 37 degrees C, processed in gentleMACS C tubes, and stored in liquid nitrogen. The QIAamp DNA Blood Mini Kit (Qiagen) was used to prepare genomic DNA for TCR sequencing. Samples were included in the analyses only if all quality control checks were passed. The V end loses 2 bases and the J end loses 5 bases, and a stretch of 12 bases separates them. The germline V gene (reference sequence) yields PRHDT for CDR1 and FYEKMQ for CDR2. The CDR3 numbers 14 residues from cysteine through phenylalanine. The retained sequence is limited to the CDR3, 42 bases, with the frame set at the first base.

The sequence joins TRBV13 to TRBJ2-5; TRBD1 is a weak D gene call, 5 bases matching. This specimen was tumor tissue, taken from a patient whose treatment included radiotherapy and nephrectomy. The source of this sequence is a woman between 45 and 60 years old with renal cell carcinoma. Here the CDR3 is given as CASSLRQPGETQYF. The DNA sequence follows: TGTGCCAGCAGCTTACGACAGCCTGGGGAGACCCAGTACTTC.